This TCR beta chain was captured in a study of blood T cell repertoires in COVID-19. Study-wide background: Acute and convalescent COVID-19 samples came from the United States, Italy and Spain. PBMCs, B-cell-depleted T cells, or T cells were the source of the cDNA or gDNA that made up the material.

The germline V and J ends were trimmed by 4 bases and 4 bases, with 17 bases remaining between them. Per germline, CDR1 SGDLS and CDR2 YYNGEE. The CDR3 runs to 15 residues. How the authors handled the data: Nucleated cell counts were estimated from reference gene primer amplification. Clones were read by immunoSEQ multiplex PCR, and TCRdb kept only the in-frame ones, dropping some. V, J and clone size reflect that table, while D and trimming were determined from the DNA. The table has around 140,000 clones, about four fifths seen once. The sequence was obtained from a human donor in a cohort sampled during active COVID-19. Sequencing was performed on peripheral blood. The chain carries TRBV9 and TRBJ2-5; possible D gene TRBD2, 5 bases. The CDR3 spells CASSHFGSVGETQYF. CDR3 nucleotides: TGTGCCAGCAGCCATTTTGGGAGTGTGGGAGAGACCCAGTACTTC.